The rows below give T cell receptor beta chains drawn from one sample of a study of low-dose radiotherapy and immunotherapy resistance in tumors. A single record per CDR3 protein comes from TCRdb applying MiXCR to the reads. Altogether about 58,000 distinct CDR3 sequences are present, about 25% being singletons, with the ten largest covering less than 7.5%. Sequencing was performed on PBMCs, taken after low-dose radiotherapy plus immunotherapy. These receptors all stem from a male donor with prostate cancer. Both conserved end residues are part of each CDR3. Fields, in order: J gene, V gene, D gene, clone size, CDR3 DNA, CDR3 protein. A D gene is named only where the DNA matches it firmly. Not every row has a clone size; where given, it reads once, few, many or a size class.

j_call: TRBJ2-2; v_call: TRBV6-5; d_call: NA; clone_size: many; cdr3_nt: TGTGCCAGCAATCCCCTACCGGGGGTGGACACCGGGGAGCTGTTTTTT; cdr3_aa: CASNPLPGVDTGELFF
j_call: TRBJ2-1; v_call: TRBV12-2; d_call: NA; clone_size: many; cdr3_nt: TGTGCAAGTCGCTTAGGCGGGACTACTTCGATCAATGAGCAGTTCTTC; cdr3_aa: CASRLGGTTSINEQFF
j_call: TRBJ2-1; v_call: TRBV4-1; d_call: TRBD1; clone_size: many; cdr3_nt: TGCGCCAGCAGTCACGGAAAGGGACAGCTAACCTACAATGAGCAGTTCTTC; cdr3_aa: CASSHGKGQLTYNEQFF
j_call: TRBJ2-1; v_call: TRBV9; d_call: TRBD2; clone_size: many; cdr3_nt: TGTGCCAGCAGCCCACGGACTAGCGGGGCCAATGAGCAGTTCTTC; cdr3_aa: CASSPRTSGANEQFF
j_call: TRBJ2-7; v_call: TRBV27; d_call: TRBD2; clone_size: few; cdr3_nt: TGTGCCAGCAGTTTAGGGACTAGCGGATCCTACGAGCAGTACTTC; cdr3_aa: CASSLGTSGSYEQYF
j_call: TRBJ2-3; v_call: TRBV5-5; d_call: NA; clone_size: NA; cdr3_nt: TGTGCCAGCAGCTTGGCTCAAGGGACAGATACGCAGTATTTT; cdr3_aa: CASSLAQGTDTQYF
j_call: TRBJ2-1; v_call: TRBV13; d_call: NA; clone_size: NA; cdr3_nt: TGTGCCAGCAGCCTGCTCCCTTTAACGGAGAGCAATGAGCAGTTCTTC; cdr3_aa: CASSLLPLTESNEQFF
j_call: TRBJ2-1; v_call: TRBV20-1; d_call: TRBD2; clone_size: many; cdr3_nt: TGCAGTGCTAGAGATCGAGGAGGGCGCGGGAGGGGGTTTTACAATGAGCAGTTCTTC; cdr3_aa: CSARDRGGRGRGFYNEQFF
j_call: TRBJ2-3; v_call: TRBV10-2; d_call: NA; clone_size: many; cdr3_nt: TGCGCCAGCAGCTACAATAAAAATTCAGGTGCTACGCAGTATTTT; cdr3_aa: CASSYNKNSGATQYF
j_call: TRBJ2-1; v_call: TRBV20-1; d_call: NA; clone_size: medium-sized; cdr3_nt: TGCAGTGCTAGTGCCGAGAACGACTCGGACAATGAGCAGTTCTTC; cdr3_aa: CSASAENDSDNEQFF
j_call: TRBJ1-1; v_call: TRBV20-1; d_call: NA; clone_size: many; cdr3_nt: TGCAGTGTGAGAGGGCAGCTCAACACTGAAGCTTTCTTT; cdr3_aa: CSVRGQLNTEAFF
j_call: TRBJ2-7; v_call: TRBV14; d_call: NA; clone_size: many; cdr3_nt: TGTGCCAGCAGCCAAGTCAGTTCGGACACTTATTCCTACGAGCAGTACTTC; cdr3_aa: CASSQVSSDTYSYEQYF
j_call: TRBJ2-7; v_call: TRBV5-1; d_call: TRBD2; clone_size: many; cdr3_nt: TGCGCCAGCAGCTTAGAAACTAGCGGGAGCGGCGAGCAGTACTTC; cdr3_aa: CASSLETSGSGEQYF
j_call: TRBJ1-2; v_call: TRBV29-1; d_call: NA; clone_size: many; cdr3_nt: TGCAGCGTTGAAGCGCCACGATACTATGGCTACACCTTC; cdr3_aa: CSVEAPRYYGYTF
j_call: TRBJ2-1; v_call: TRBV9; d_call: TRBD1; clone_size: NA; cdr3_nt: TGTGCCAGCAGCGTCCGACAGGGGGCCGACAATGAGCAGTTCTTC; cdr3_aa: CASSVRQGADNEQFF
j_call: TRBJ2-7; v_call: TRBV10-3; d_call: NA; clone_size: NA; cdr3_nt: TGTGCCATCAGTGAAAGGGGTCAGGGGGGCTACGAGCAGTACTTC; cdr3_aa: CAISERGQGGYEQYF
j_call: TRBJ1-1; v_call: TRBV5-4; d_call: NA; clone_size: many; cdr3_nt: TGTGCCAGCAGCAGTTCTTTAGGGGCGATCACTGAAGCTTTCTTT; cdr3_aa: CASSSSLGAITEAFF
j_call: TRBJ2-1; v_call: TRBV7-2; d_call: NA; clone_size: many; cdr3_nt: TGTGCCAGCAGCTTAGACTGGACTCCCTACAATGAGCAGTTCTTC; cdr3_aa: CASSLDWTPYNEQFF
j_call: TRBJ1-1; v_call: TRBV5-1; d_call: NA; clone_size: NA; cdr3_nt: TGCGCCAGCAGCTTGGACGTGGCTGGCACTGAAGCTTTCTTT; cdr3_aa: CASSLDVAGTEAFF
j_call: TRBJ2-7; v_call: TRBV7-9; d_call: NA; clone_size: many; cdr3_nt: TGTGCCAGCAGCCCACTGGAATCCGAGCAGTACTTC; cdr3_aa: CASSPLESEQYF
j_call: TRBJ2-1; v_call: TRBV27; d_call: TRBD2; clone_size: many; cdr3_nt: TGTGCCAGCAGTATCGGTCGGACTAGCGGGGAAATTGAGCAGTTCTTC; cdr3_aa: CASSIGRTSGEIEQFF
j_call: TRBJ2-1; v_call: TRBV12-3/TRBV12-4; d_call: TRBD2; clone_size: many; cdr3_nt: TGTGCCAGCAGTCTCACTAGCGGGACCTACAATGAGCAGTTCTTC; cdr3_aa: CASSLTSGTYNEQFF
j_call: TRBJ2-7; v_call: TRBV6-2/TRBV6-3; d_call: NA; clone_size: many; cdr3_nt: TGTGCCAGCAGTTACGTAGTTGCCGACTCCTACGAGCAGTACTTC; cdr3_aa: CASSYVVADSYEQYF
j_call: TRBJ2-1; v_call: TRBV25-1; d_call: TRBD1; clone_size: NA; cdr3_nt: TGTGCCAGCAGTGAAACCGGGACAGTAAAGGACAATGAGCAGTTCTTC; cdr3_aa: CASSETGTVKDNEQFF
j_call: TRBJ2-3; v_call: TRBV28; d_call: TRBD1; clone_size: few; cdr3_nt: TGTGCCAGCAGTTCCCAGGGGGCGGGCACAGATACGCAGTATTTT; cdr3_aa: CASSSQGAGTDTQYF
j_call: TRBJ2-3; v_call: TRBV10-3; d_call: NA; clone_size: many; cdr3_nt: TGTGCCATCAGTCAGAATGCAGATACGCAGTATTTT; cdr3_aa: CAISQNADTQYF
j_call: TRBJ2-1; v_call: TRBV9; d_call: TRBD2; clone_size: NA; cdr3_nt: TGTGCCAGCAGTAGTGGGGGACTAGCGGAGCGGCAGTTCTTC; cdr3_aa: CASSSGGLAERQFF
j_call: TRBJ2-1; v_call: TRBV4-3; d_call: TRBD2; clone_size: many; cdr3_nt: TGCGCCAGCGGTTCCACTAGCGGGGGGGCGGATGAGCAGTTCTTC; cdr3_aa: CASGSTSGGADEQFF
j_call: TRBJ1-5; v_call: TRBV5-6; d_call: NA; clone_size: medium-sized; cdr3_nt: TGTGCCAGCACTCGAGGAGGTGGCCAGCCCCAGCATTTT; cdr3_aa: CASTRGGGQPQHF
j_call: TRBJ2-7; v_call: TRBV7-8; d_call: TRBD2; clone_size: many; cdr3_nt: TGTGCCAGCAGCCCCGGACTAGCACAACACTTC; cdr3_aa: CASSPGLAQHF
j_call: TRBJ1-2; v_call: TRBV7-2; d_call: NA; clone_size: many; cdr3_nt: TGTGCCAGCAGCCGGGACGGAAACTATGGCTACACCTTC; cdr3_aa: CASSRDGNYGYTF
j_call: TRBJ2-5; v_call: TRBV27; d_call: NA; clone_size: many; cdr3_nt: TGTGCCAGCAGTTTATTAGCGGCCCAAGAGACCCAGTACTTC; cdr3_aa: CASSLLAAQETQYF
j_call: TRBJ2-7; v_call: TRBV4-1; d_call: TRBD2; clone_size: NA; cdr3_nt: TGCGCCAGCAGCCAAGTCGGGGGGTCCTACGAGCAGTACTTC; cdr3_aa: CASSQVGGSYEQYF
j_call: TRBJ2-4; v_call: TRBV7-6; d_call: NA; clone_size: once; cdr3_nt: TGTGCCAGCAGCTTAGGGGGTTTGCGGGCCACCAAAAACATTCAGTACTTC; cdr3_aa: CASSLGGLRATKNIQYF
j_call: TRBJ1-2; v_call: TRBV19; d_call: NA; clone_size: once; cdr3_nt: TGTGCCAGTAGTCCGCCCTCCGTCCCAGCCTATGGCTACACCTTC; cdr3_aa: CASSPPSVPAYGYTF
j_call: TRBJ1-5; v_call: TRBV19; d_call: NA; clone_size: NA; cdr3_nt: TGTGCCAGTACCTCCCCTGCGGACGGAACCAATCAGCCCCAGCATTTT; cdr3_aa: CASTSPADGTNQPQHF
j_call: TRBJ2-7; v_call: TRBV6-2/TRBV6-3; d_call: NA; clone_size: NA; cdr3_nt: TGTGCCAGCAGCCGACCCCTGGAGGGGGCCGAGCAGTACTTC; cdr3_aa: CASSRPLEGAEQYF
j_call: TRBJ2-1; v_call: TRBV6-5; d_call: NA; clone_size: many; cdr3_nt: TGTGCCAGCAGTTACTCGGTTCGGGGGGCATATGAGCAGTTCTTC; cdr3_aa: CASSYSVRGAYEQFF
j_call: TRBJ2-1; v_call: TRBV12-3/TRBV12-4; d_call: TRBD2; clone_size: NA; cdr3_nt: TGTGCCAGCAGTTTACTAGCGGAATCCTACAATGAGCAGTTCTTC; cdr3_aa: CASSLLAESYNEQFF
j_call: TRBJ2-5; v_call: TRBV20-1; d_call: NA; clone_size: many; cdr3_nt: TGCAGTGCTAGACCCGGACAAGAGACCCAGTACTTC; cdr3_aa: CSARPGQETQYF
j_call: TRBJ2-1; v_call: TRBV5-1; d_call: TRBD2; clone_size: many; cdr3_nt: TGCGCCAGCAGCTCCCCCCAGACCGGGACTAGCGGGTACAGCTCCTACAATGAGCAGTTCTTC; cdr3_aa: CASSSPQTGTSGYSSYNEQFF
j_call: TRBJ2-3; v_call: TRBV15; d_call: TRBD2; clone_size: NA; cdr3_nt: TGTGCCACCAGCAGGGTAAACGCCGGGACTAGCGGGAGGTTGACAGATACGCAGTATTTT; cdr3_aa: CATSRVNAGTSGRLTDTQYF
j_call: TRBJ1-1; v_call: TRBV20-1; d_call: TRBD1; clone_size: NA; cdr3_nt: TGCAGTGCTAGAGCCCGGGACAGGGCGGACACTGAAGCTTTCTTT; cdr3_aa: CSARARDRADTEAFF
j_call: TRBJ2-2; v_call: TRBV19; d_call: TRBD2; clone_size: many; cdr3_nt: TGTGCCAGTCGACTAGCGGGGGGGGGCACCGGGGAGCTGTTTTTT; cdr3_aa: CASRLAGGGTGELFF
j_call: TRBJ1-2; v_call: TRBV19; d_call: NA; clone_size: many; cdr3_nt: TGTGCCAGTACGCGGCAGGCCGGTTTAATGGCCTATGGCTACACCTTC; cdr3_aa: CASTRQAGLMAYGYTF
j_call: TRBJ1-2; v_call: TRBV12-3/TRBV12-4; d_call: NA; clone_size: many; cdr3_nt: TGTGCCAGCAGTTTTGGAGCTAACTATGGCTACACCTTC; cdr3_aa: CASSFGANYGYTF
j_call: TRBJ1-6; v_call: TRBV6-6; d_call: NA; clone_size: many; cdr3_nt: TGTGCCACCCTCGACCCCTCCAGGAGCTCCTATAATTCACCCCTCCACTTT; cdr3_aa: CATLDPSRSSYNSPLHF
j_call: TRBJ2-2; v_call: TRBV12-3/TRBV12-4; d_call: NA; clone_size: many; cdr3_nt: TGTGCCAGCAGTTTTGGGGGGCGGAGCACCGGGGAGCTGTTTTTT; cdr3_aa: CASSFGGRSTGELFF
j_call: TRBJ2-7; v_call: TRBV29-1; d_call: NA; clone_size: many; cdr3_nt: TGCAGCGTTGGTCTGGGCTCCTACGAGCAGTACTTC; cdr3_aa: CSVGLGSYEQYF
j_call: TRBJ1-2; v_call: TRBV20-1; d_call: NA; clone_size: many; cdr3_nt: TGCAGTGCCACCCGATACCGGGAAGAGCGATATGGCTACACCTTC; cdr3_aa: CSATRYREERYGYTF
j_call: TRBJ2-1; v_call: TRBV20-1; d_call: TRBD2; clone_size: many; cdr3_nt: TGCAGTGCAACCGGGACTAGCGGGGGAAGCTCCTACAATGAGCAGTTCTTC; cdr3_aa: CSATGTSGGSSYNEQFF
j_call: TRBJ2-7; v_call: TRBV11-2; d_call: TRBD2; clone_size: many; cdr3_nt: TGTGCCAGCACTGTGAGCGGGAACACCTACGAGCAGTACTTC; cdr3_aa: CASTVSGNTYEQYF
j_call: TRBJ1-5; v_call: TRBV10-3; d_call: TRBD1; clone_size: many; cdr3_nt: TGTGCCACTCACCAGGGGGCCGGGCAGCCCCAGCATTTT; cdr3_aa: CATHQGAGQPQHF
j_call: TRBJ2-7; v_call: TRBV21-1; d_call: NA; clone_size: NA; cdr3_nt: TGTGCCAGCCCCCTCCACCCAGGGCGCTACGAGCAGTACTTC; cdr3_aa: CASPLHPGRYEQYF